One and the same sample provided the 8 T cell receptor beta chains below, sequenced in a study of blood T cell repertoires in COVID-19. TCRdb's table, derived via immunoSEQ multiplex PCR, lists solely in-frame clones and lacks some. The table has over 350,000 clones, approximately 89% seen once; the top ten hold 0.8% to 0.9%. Sequenced material: PBMCs or T cells enriched from blood (not recorded which). Receptor source: a woman in her thirties or forties who had been exposed to COVID-19.

J is TRBJ1-6 and V is TRBV30; D remains unclear. Germline CDR1 and CDR2: GTSNPN and SVGIG (reference sequence). The ends were cut back, 2 bases at V and 6 bases at J, with 14 bases in the middle. The CDR3 has 15 residues. The CDR3 sequence is CAWSPFSGPNSPLHF. The DNA of the CDR3 is TGTGCCTGGAGTCCCTTTTCAGGTCCTAATTCACCCCTCCACTTT.

This chain links TRBV19 with TRBJ1-1; no definite D call. The length of the CDR3 is 16 residues. Germline V gene lookup returns CDR1 LNHDA and CDR2 SQIVND (reference sequence). The germline V and J ends were trimmed by 8 bases and 1 base, with 20 bases remaining between them. CDR3 protein: CASSPYLRSKNTEAFF. The CDR3 DNA follows: TGTGCCAGTTCACCCTACCTACGGAGCAAGAACACTGAAGCTTTCTTT.

This sequence joins TRBV5-5 and TRBJ1-5; D uncertain. V lost 5 bases to trimming and J lost 1 base, with 10 bases between them. Germline V gives CDR1 SGHKS, CDR2 YYEKEE (reference sequence). This CDR3 is built from 14 residues. CDR3 sequence (DNA): TGTGCCAGCAGTTATACACCGAGCAATCAGCCCCAGCATTTT. This codes for CASSYTPSNQPQHF.

This clone was seen more than once but under ten times. This CDR3 reads CASSLSGRDEQFF. DNA of the CDR3: TGTGCCAGCAGCCTTAGCGGGAGGGATGAGCAGTTCTTC. This chain links TRBV7-9 with TRBJ2-1; 11 bases agree with TRBD2. This CDR3 contains 13 residues. Trimming took 5 bases from V and 8 from J; bases not matched to a gene: 2. Germline-derived CDR1 and CDR2 are SEHNR and FQNEAQ (reference sequence).

This chain joins TRBV5-4 and TRBJ1-1; D not certain. Per the germline V gene, CDR1 is SGHNT and CDR2 is YYREEE (reference sequence). V was trimmed by 5 bases and J by 5 bases, leaving 19 bases between them. This CDR3 is 15 amino acids long. As DNA, the CDR3 is TGTGCCAGCAGTACTGGACTCTTAGGAGGAACTGAAGCTTTCTTT. Protein product: CASSTGLLGGTEAFF.

The V and J genes are TRBV4-3 and TRBJ1-5; TRBD1 agrees at 7 bases. This CDR3 region has 16 residues. The J segment lost 2 bases and the V segment lost 0 bases, leaving 4 bases of the junction unmatched. Germline CDR1 LGHNA, CDR2 YSLEER. The CDR3 DNA follows: TGCGCCAGCAGCCAAGATCTCCAGGGGGGCAATCAGCCCCAGCATTTT. This gives the protein CASSQDLQGGNQPQHF.

The CDR3 coding sequence is TGTGCCAGCAGCTTCCCGGGACAGGGTATCTACGAGCAGTACTTC. Protein sequence: CASSFPGQGIYEQYF. The V call is TRBV7-9, the J call TRBJ2-7; the match to TRBD1 covers 9 bases. The germline gives CDR1 SEHNR, CDR2 FQNEAQ (reference sequence). The CDR3 contains 15 residues. The V segment lost 3 bases and the J segment 3 bases; nucleotides outside the gene matches: 6.

The V call is TRBV13, the J call TRBJ2-3, with 11 positions matching TRBD2. The CDR3 sequence is 14 residues long. J gave up 9 bases and V 4 bases, and 6 bases lay outside the gene matches. CDR1 is PRHDT, CDR2 FYEKMQ, per germline (reference sequence). This CDR3 is CASSSGTSGPTQYF. CDR3 nucleotide sequence: TGTGCCAGCAGCTCCGGGACTAGCGGCCCAACGCAGTATTTT. The full variable domain, rest sourced from reference TRBV13 and TRBJ2-3, is AAGVIQSPRHLIKEKRETATLKCYPIPRHDTVYWYQQGPGQDPQFLISFYEKMQSDKGSIPDRFSAQQFSDYHSELNMSSLELGDSALYFCASSSGTSGPTQYFGPGTRLTVL.